The 10 T cell receptor beta chains below were found in one sample sequenced in a study of blood T cell repertoires in COVID-19. The data were produced by immunoSEQ multiplex PCR, yet TCRdb's version contains in-frame clones alone and is incomplete. This sample has about 280,000 clones, with around 85% found just once. The sequenced material came from peripheral blood. All receptors derive from a woman in her seventies with acute or convalescent COVID-19.

The CDR3 protein is CASSYGGGSPGYTF. DNA for the CDR3: TGTGCCAGCAGTTACGGAGGAGGGTCTCCTGGCTACACCTTC. The chain couples TRBV6-5 to TRBJ1-2; D remains ambiguous. V was clipped by 2 bases and J by 7 bases, with 14 bases between them. The CDR3 totals 14 residues. The germline V gene has CDR1 MNHEY and CDR2 SVGAGI.

V usage is TRBV11-2 and J usage is TRBJ1-2; possibly TRBD1 for D (5 bases). This CDR3 is built from 13 residues. V lost 5 bases, J lost 8 bases, and 15 bases lay in between. CDR1 SGHAT and CDR2 FQNNGV come from the germline V gene. The CDR3 protein is CASSPTGMEGYTF. The CDR3 coding sequence is TGTGCCAGCAGCCCAACAGGAATGGAAGGCTACACCTTC.

CDR3 residues: CASSYRQGSRGYTF. CDR3 nucleotides: TGTGCCAGCAGTTACAGACAGGGGAGCCGGGGCTACACCTTC. The V gene is TRBV6-2 or TRBV6-3, the J gene TRBJ1-2; 8 bases fit TRBD1. The CDR3 loop spans 14 amino acids. The germline V gene encodes CDR1 MNHEY and CDR2 SVGEGT. V shed 2 bases, J shed 8 bases, and the junction held 7 bases outside the gene matches.

The genes are TRBV2 and TRBJ2-5, with 7 bases fitting TRBD1. CDR1 is SNHLY, CDR2 FYNNEI, per germline. This CDR3 contains 15 residues. V dropped 8 bases and J dropped 0; count of bases not matched to a gene: 9. The CDR3 DNA follows: TGTGCCAGCTCGGACAGGAATTGGTACCAAGAGACCCAGTACTTC. It codes for CASSDRNWYQETQYF. Full variable domain (rest looked up from reference TRBV2 and TRBJ2-5): EPEVTQTPSHQVTQMGQEVILRCVPISNHLYFYWYRQILGQKVEFLVSFYNNEISEKSEIFDDQFSVERPDGSNFTLKIRSTKLEDSAMYFCASSDRNWYQETQYFGPGTRLLVL.

CDR3 nucleotides: TGCGCCAGCAGCCACCAACCGGGACAGGGGGCGCTCAACTATGGCTACACCTTC. Translating it yields CASSHQPGQGALNYGYTF. The chain links TRBV4-1 to TRBJ1-2, with TRBD1 matching 12 bases. Germline CDR1 is MGHRA and CDR2 is YSYEKL. The CDR3 has 18 amino acids. Trimming at V came to 3 bases and at J to 2 bases, leaving 10 bases not matched to a gene.

The chain carries TRBV10-2 and TRBJ2-3, with 10 bases aligning to TRBD2. This CDR3 region has 16 residues. The trim removed 3 bases at V and 1 base at J, leaving 4 bases unmatched. CDR1 and CDR2 (germline): WSHSY, SAAADI. The CDR3 loop is CASSDPGTSGTDTQYF. CDR3 DNA: TGCGCCAGCAGTGATCCCGGGACTAGCGGCACAGATACGCAGTATTTT.

Only a few counts were recorded for this clone. The rearrangement uses TRBV13 and TRBJ1-4, with 9 bases fitting TRBD1. The CDR3 is 18 residues long. Looked up from germline, CDR1 is PRHDT and CDR2 is FYEKMQ (reference sequence). Unmatched junction bases numbered 16, after V lost 4 bases and J lost 7 bases. For the CDR3, the DNA is TGTGCCAGCAGCTCAGCGAGATACCGGGACAGGGAGGGTGAAAAACTGTTTTTT. It translates to CASSSARYRDREGEKLFF.

V gene TRBV21-1 combines with J gene TRBJ2-5; no check of the table's D call, TRBD1, against the DNA was made. TRBV21-1 is assigned pseudogene status. This CDR3 is 15 amino acids long. Here the CDR3 DNA reads TGTGCCAGCAGCAAAGCGCCAGGGGGCGAGGAGACCCAGTACTTC. Its protein product is CASSKAPGGEETQYF.

The chain is built from TRBV6-5 and TRBJ2-7; 7 nucleotides match TRBD2. The CDR3 runs to 14 residues. The V segment lost 6 bases and the J segment 6 bases; nucleotides outside the gene matches: 11. From germline, CDR1 is MNHEY and CDR2 SVGAGI. The CDR3 loop reads CASRIRGDFGEQYF. CDR3 DNA: TGTGCCAGCAGAATACGGGGGGACTTTGGCGAGCAGTACTTC.

CDR3: CASSENPQGAWGEKLFF. For the CDR3, the DNA is TGTGCCAGCAGTGAAAACCCACAGGGGGCGTGGGGAGAAAAACTGTTTTTT. The chain employs TRBV6-1 and TRBJ1-4; 9 bases are a match to TRBD1. The CDR3 contains 17 residues. With V trimmed by 2 bases and J by 8 bases, 12 bases remained unmatched. Germline loops: CDR1 MNHNS, CDR2 SASEGT.